This T cell receptor (beta chain) was identified during a study of cytomegalovirus exposure and HLA in healthy donors. Study conclusions and caveats: For TCR beta chains, V- and J-gene trimming was later linked to a missense DCLRE1C variant.

As for this clone: What it binds is not known.

With 60 Vbeta and 13 Jbeta primers, the PCR was carried out. Profiled with immunoSEQ multiplex PCR; TCRdb holds only in-frame clones, not every one. This table holds about 140,000 clones, 78% found once. Sequencing used PBMCs. This receptor was taken from a female donor in good health and CMV-seronegative.

The CDR3 bases are TGTGCCAGCGCGGATCAATGGGTGAACACTGAAGCTTTCTTT. It encodes CASADQWVNTEAFF. The chain couples TRBV6-1 to TRBJ1-1; D gene uncertain. Per germline, CDR1 MNHNS and CDR2 SASEGT. The CDR3 runs 14 residues. V was shortened by 8 bases and J by 0 bases, with 13 bases between the two germline ends.